The clone carrying this T cell receptor beta chain was seen a single time. Germline V gives CDR1 MNHEY, CDR2 SVGAGI. The V segment lost 6 bases and the J segment 7 bases; nucleotides outside the gene matches: 8. CDR3 length equals 13 residues. The data stem from a study of blood T cell repertoires in COVID-19. Looking at the study overall: Specimens from acute and convalescent COVID-19 originated in the United States, Italy and Spain. From T cells, B-cell-depleted T cells, or PBMCs came the material, which was cDNA or gDNA.

This table comes from immunoSEQ multiplex PCR, and its TCRdb copy is limited to in-frame clones, with some not included. The sample records roughly 87,000 clones, approximately 85% being singletons. The sequence came from a man aged 45-65 years with active COVID-19. Sequencing was carried out using peripheral blood. This chain uses TRBV6-5 with TRBJ2-5; TRBD2 aligns across 7 bases. The CDR3 loop is CASRRLALGTQYF. CDR3 nucleotides: TGTGCCAGCAGGCGACTAGCATTGGGGACCCAGTACTTC.